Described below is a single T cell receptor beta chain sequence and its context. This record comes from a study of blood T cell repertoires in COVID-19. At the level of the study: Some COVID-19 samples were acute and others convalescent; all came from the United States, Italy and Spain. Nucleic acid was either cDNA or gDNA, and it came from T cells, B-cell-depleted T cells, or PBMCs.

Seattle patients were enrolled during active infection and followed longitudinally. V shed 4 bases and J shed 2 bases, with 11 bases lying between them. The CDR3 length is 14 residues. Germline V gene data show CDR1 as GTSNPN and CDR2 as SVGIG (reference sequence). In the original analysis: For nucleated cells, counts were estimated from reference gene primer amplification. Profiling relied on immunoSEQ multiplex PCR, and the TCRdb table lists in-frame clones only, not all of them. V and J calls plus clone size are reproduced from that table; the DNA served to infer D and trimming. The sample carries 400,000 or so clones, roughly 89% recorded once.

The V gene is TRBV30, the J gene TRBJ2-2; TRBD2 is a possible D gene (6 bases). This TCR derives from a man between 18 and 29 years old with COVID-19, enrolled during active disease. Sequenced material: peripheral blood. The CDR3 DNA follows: TGTGCCTGGACTCGCGGGGCTAACACCGGGGAGCTGTTTTTT. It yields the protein CAWTRGANTGELFF. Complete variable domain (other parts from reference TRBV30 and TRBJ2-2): SQTIHQWPATLVQPVGSPLSLECTVEGTSNPNLYWYRQAAGRGLQLLFYSVGIGQISSEVPQNLSASRPQDRQFILSSKKLLLSDSGFYLCAWTRGANTGELFFGEGSRLTVL.